This is a list of T cell receptor beta chains from one sample in a study of T cell responses to AZD1222 COVID-19 vaccine. Produced via immunoSEQ multiplex PCR; TCRdb's table is partial and in-frame only. Here the sample spans about 190,000 clones, 90% to 95% being singletons. The starting material was peripheral blood, obtained on day 0 of AZD1222 vaccination. All receptors come from an adult in good health. CDR3s include the opening cysteine and the closing phenylalanine or tryptophan. The order of the fields is CDR3 DNA, CDR3 protein, clone size, V gene, D gene, J gene. A D gene is named only where the DNA matches it firmly. For some rows the clone size is stated as once, few or many, or as a class when expanded; others skip it.

TGTGCCAGCAGTCTCAGGGGAGCTAACTATGGCTACACCTTC	CASSLRGANYGYTF	.	TRBV27	.	TRBJ1-2
TGTGCCAGCTCACTAAGGCGAACGAACACCGGGGAGCTGTTTTTT	CASSLRRTNTGELFF	.	TRBV18	.	TRBJ2-2
TGTGCCAGCAGCTCAGGACAGGGTCGGGGCCAAGAGACCCAGTACTTC	CASSSGQGRGQETQYF	.	TRBV5-4	TRBD1	TRBJ2-5
TGTGCCAGCAGTTTACCCCCGGGATTAGGCGGCTACACCTTC	CASSLPPGLGGYTF	.	TRBV28	.	TRBJ1-2
TGTGCCACCAGTGATTCGGAGCGGGAGACCCAGTACTTC	CATSDSERETQYF	few	TRBV24-1	.	TRBJ2-5
TGTGCCAGCAGGACAGGGGGAGTGGGCAATCAGCCCCAGCATTTT	CASRTGGVGNQPQHF	.	TRBV6-5	TRBD1	TRBJ1-5
TGCGCCAGCAGCCAAGACCCCCCTCTAGCGGGAGGTTTCTACAATGAGCAGTTCTTC	CASSQDPPLAGGFYNEQFF	.	TRBV4-3	TRBD2	TRBJ2-1
TGTGCCAGTAGGCCTAGTTGGACTGAAGCTTTCTTT	CASRPSWTEAFF	.	TRBV19	.	TRBJ1-1
TGTGCCAGCAGCGCCAGACTAGCAGATACGCAGTATTTT	CASSARLADTQYF	.	TRBV9	.	TRBJ2-3
TGTGCCAGCAGTTACTCGATCGCAGGCGCCTATGGCTACACCTTC	CASSYSIAGAYGYTF	once	TRBV6-2/TRBV6-3	.	TRBJ1-2
TGTGCCAGCAAGCGGGACGTCGTTACGGAGCTGTTTTTT	CASKRDVVTELFF	once	TRBV28	TRBD2	TRBJ2-2
TGTGCCAGCTCACCTGGACAGGGTTGGTCTGAAGCTTTCTTT	CASSPGQGWSEAFF	.	TRBV18	TRBD1	TRBJ1-1
TGTGCCAGCACGGTCCTAGGGAGCAATCAGCCCCAGCATTTT	CASTVLGSNQPQHF	.	TRBV2	.	TRBJ1-5
TGTGCCAGCAGCCCGGGACTAGCGGGAGGCCTTCATGAGCAGTTCTTC	CASSPGLAGGLHEQFF	.	TRBV6-2/TRBV6-3	TRBD2	TRBJ2-1
TGTGCCAGCAGCTCCACCAGGGGGTCTAACTATGGCTACACCTTC	CASSSTRGSNYGYTF	.	TRBV7-9	TRBD1	TRBJ1-2
TGTGCCAGCAGCTTTACTCAAACCACCGGGGAGCTGTTTTTT	CASSFTQTTGELFF	.	TRBV7-3	.	TRBJ2-2
TGTGCCAGCAGCGTAGGCGGCGGCACCTACGAGCAGTACTTC	CASSVGGGTYEQYF	.	TRBV9	.	TRBJ2-7
TGTGCCAGCAGTTTAGGGACTGGGGCCAACGTCCTGACTTTC	CASSLGTGANVLTF	.	TRBV28	.	TRBJ2-6
TGTGCCAGCAGCTCCTACGGGGTCCTTGGAAACACCATATATTTT	CASSSYGVLGNTIYF	.	TRBV5-4	.	TRBJ1-3
TGTGCCAGCAGGAGGGGTCCGAGACATAGTGATGGCTACACCTTC	CASRRGPRHSDGYTF	few	TRBV7-8	.	TRBJ1-2
TGTGCCAGCAGCCCTCCGGGGGCAGATGGCTACACCTTC	CASSPPGADGYTF	.	TRBV7-6	.	TRBJ1-2
TGTGCCAGCAGCTTTGGGGGAGATGAGCAGTTCTTC	CASSFGGDEQFF	.	TRBV5-5	.	TRBJ2-1
TGTGCCAGCAGATTGACAGGGCAAGCTGGAAACACCATATATTTT	CASRLTGQAGNTIYF	.	TRBV6-5	TRBD1	TRBJ1-3
TGTGCCAGCAGTTTCCCCGGAGCTTCACCCCTCCACTTT	CASSFPGASPLHF	.	TRBV12-3/TRBV12-4	.	TRBJ1-6